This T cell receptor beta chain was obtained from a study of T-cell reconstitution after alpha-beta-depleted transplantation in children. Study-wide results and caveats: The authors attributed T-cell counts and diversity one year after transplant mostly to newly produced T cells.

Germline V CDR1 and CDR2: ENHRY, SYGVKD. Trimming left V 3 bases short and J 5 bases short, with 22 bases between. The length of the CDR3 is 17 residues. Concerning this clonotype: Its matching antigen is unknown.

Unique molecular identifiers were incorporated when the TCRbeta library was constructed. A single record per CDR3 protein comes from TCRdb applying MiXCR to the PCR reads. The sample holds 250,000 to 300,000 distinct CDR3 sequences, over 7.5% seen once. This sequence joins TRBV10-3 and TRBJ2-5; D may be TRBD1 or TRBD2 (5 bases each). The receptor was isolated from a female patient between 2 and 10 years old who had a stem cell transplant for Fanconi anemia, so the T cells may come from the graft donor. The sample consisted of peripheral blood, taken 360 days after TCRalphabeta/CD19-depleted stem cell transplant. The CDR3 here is CAISDPRLGEIGETQYF. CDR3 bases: TGTGCCATCAGTGACCCCCGCCTAGGGGAGATTGGGGAGACCCAGTACTTC.